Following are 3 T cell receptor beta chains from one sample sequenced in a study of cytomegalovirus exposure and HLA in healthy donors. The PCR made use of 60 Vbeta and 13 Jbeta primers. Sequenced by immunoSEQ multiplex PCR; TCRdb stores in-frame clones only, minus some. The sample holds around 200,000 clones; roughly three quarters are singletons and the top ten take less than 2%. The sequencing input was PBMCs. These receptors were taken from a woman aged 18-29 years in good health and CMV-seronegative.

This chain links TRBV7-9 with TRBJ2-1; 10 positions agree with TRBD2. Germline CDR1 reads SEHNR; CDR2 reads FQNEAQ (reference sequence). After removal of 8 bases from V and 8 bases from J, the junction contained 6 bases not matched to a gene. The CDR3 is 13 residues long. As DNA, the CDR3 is TGTGCCAGCCAGGCTAGCGGGAGAGATGAGCAGTTCTTC. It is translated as CASQASGRDEQFF. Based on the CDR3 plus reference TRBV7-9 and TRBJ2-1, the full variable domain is DTGVSQNPRHKITKRGQNVTFRCDPISEHNRLYWYRQTLGQGPEFLTYFQNEAQLEKSRLLSDRFSAERPKGSFSTLEIQRTEQGDSAMYLCASQASGRDEQFFGPGTRLTVL.

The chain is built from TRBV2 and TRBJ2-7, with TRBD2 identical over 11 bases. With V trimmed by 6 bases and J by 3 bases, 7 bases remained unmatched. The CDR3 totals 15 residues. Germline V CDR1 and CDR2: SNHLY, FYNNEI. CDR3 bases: TGTGCCAGCAGGAAAACTAGCGGGGGTATCTACGAGCAGTACTTC. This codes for CASRKTSGGIYEQYF.

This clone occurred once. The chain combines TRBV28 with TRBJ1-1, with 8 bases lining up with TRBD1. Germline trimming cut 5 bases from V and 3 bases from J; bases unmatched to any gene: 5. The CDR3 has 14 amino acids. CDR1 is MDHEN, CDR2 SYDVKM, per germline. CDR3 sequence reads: CASSARQGHTEAFF. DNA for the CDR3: TGTGCCAGCAGTGCCAGACAGGGGCACACTGAAGCTTTCTTT.